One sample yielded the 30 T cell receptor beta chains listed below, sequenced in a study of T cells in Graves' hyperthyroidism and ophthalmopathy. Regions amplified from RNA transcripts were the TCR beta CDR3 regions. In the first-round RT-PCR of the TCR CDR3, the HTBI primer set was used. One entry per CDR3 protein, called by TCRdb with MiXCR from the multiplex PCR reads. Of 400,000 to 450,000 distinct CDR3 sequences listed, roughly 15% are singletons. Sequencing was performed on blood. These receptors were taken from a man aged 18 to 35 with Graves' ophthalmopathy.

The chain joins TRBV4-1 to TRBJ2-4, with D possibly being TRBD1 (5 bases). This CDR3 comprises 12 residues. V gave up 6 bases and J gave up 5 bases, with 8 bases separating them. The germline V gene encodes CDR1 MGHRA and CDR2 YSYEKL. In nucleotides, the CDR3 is TGCGCCAGCAGGGGGCGAGAAAACATTCAGTACTTC. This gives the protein CASRGRENIQYF.

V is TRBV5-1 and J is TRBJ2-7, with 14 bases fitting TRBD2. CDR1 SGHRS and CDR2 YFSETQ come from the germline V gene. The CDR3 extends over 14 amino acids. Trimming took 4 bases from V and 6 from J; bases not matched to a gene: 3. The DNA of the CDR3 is TGCGCCAGCAGCAACGGACTAGCGGGAGGCGAGCAGTACTTC. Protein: CASSNGLAGGEQYF.

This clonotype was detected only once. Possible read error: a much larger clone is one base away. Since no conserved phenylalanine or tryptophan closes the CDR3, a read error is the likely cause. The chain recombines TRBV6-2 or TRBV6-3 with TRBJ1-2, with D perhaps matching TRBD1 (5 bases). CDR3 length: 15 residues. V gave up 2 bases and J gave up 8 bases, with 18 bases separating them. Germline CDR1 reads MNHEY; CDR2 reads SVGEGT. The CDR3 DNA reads TGTGCCAGCAGTTACGGGGGGGGATCCTATTCCGGCTACACCCTC. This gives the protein CASSYGGGSYSGYTL.

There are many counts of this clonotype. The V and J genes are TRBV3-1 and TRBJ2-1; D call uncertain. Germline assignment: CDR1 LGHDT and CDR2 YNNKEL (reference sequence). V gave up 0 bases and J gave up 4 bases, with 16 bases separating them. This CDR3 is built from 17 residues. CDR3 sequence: CASSQDPSKPPYNEQFF. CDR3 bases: TGTGCCAGCAGCCAAGACCCCTCTAAGCCCCCTTACAATGAGCAGTTCTTC.

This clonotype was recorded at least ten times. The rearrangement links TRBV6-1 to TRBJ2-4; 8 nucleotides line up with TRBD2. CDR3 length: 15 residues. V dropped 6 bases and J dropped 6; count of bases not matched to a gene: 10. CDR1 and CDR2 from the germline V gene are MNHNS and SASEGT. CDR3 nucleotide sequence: TGTGCCAGCAGCCGGGGGGGGGGCCCGGCAAACATTCAGTACTTC. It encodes CASSRGGGPANIQYF.

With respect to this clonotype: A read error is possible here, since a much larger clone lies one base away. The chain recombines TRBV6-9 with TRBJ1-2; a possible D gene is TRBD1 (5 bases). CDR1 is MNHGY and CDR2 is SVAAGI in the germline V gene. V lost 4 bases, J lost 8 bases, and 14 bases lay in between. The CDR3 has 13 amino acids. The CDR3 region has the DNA TGTGCCAGCAGTTGCGGGGGGACGCGGGGCTACACCTTC. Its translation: CASSCGGTRGYTF.

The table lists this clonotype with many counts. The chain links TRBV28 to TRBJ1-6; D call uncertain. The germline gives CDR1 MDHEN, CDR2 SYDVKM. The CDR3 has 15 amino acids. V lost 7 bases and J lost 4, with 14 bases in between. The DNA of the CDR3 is TGTGCCAGCAATGCTTGGGATGATTATAATTCACCCCTCCACTTT. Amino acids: CASNAWDDYNSPLHF. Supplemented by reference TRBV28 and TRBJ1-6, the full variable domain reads DVKVTQSSRYLVKRTGEKVFLECVQDMDHENMFWYRQDPGLGLRLIYFSYDVKMKEKGDIPEGYSVSREKKERFSLILESASTNQTSMYLCASNAWDDYNSPLHFGNGTRLTVT.

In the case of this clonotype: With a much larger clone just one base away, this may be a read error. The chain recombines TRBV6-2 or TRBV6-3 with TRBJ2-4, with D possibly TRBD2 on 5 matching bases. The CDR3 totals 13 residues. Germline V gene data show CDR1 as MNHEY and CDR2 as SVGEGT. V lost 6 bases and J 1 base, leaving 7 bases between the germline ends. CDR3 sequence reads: CASRPGAKNIQYF. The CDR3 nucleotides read TGTGCCAGCAGACCGGGGGCCAAAAACATTCAGTACTTC.

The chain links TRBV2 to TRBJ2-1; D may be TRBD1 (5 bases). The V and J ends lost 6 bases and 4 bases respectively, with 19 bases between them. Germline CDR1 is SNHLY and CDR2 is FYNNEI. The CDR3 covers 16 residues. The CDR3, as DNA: TGTGCCAGCAGCTTGGAGACAGTCAGTTCTTACAATGAGCAGTTCTTC. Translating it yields CASSLETVSSYNEQFF.

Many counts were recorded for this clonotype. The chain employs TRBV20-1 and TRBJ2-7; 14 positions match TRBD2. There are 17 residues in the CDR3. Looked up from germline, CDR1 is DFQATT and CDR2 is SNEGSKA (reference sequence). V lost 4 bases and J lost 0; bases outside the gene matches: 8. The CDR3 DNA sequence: TGCAGTGCTATAGACAGGGGGACTAGCGGGAGCTCCTACGAGCAGTACTTC. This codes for CSAIDRGTSGSSYEQYF.

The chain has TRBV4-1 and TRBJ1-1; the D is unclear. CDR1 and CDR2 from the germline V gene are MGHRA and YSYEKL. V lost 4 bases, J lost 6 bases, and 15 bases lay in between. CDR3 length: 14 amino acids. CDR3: CASSPGPQVPEAFF. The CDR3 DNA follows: TGCGCCAGCAGCCCCGGGCCCCAGGTCCCTGAAGCTTTCTTT.

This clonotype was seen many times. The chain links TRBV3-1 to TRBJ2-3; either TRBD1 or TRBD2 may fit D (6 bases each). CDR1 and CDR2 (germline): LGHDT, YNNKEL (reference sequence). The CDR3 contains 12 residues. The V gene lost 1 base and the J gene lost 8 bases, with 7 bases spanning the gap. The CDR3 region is CASSQGGATQYF. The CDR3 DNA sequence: TGTGCCAGCAGCCAAGGGGGGGCTACGCAGTATTTT.

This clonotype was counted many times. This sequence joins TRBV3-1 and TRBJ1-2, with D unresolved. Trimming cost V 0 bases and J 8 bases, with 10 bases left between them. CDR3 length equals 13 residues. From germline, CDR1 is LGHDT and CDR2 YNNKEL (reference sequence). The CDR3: CASSQDGYQGYTF. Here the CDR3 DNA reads TGTGCCAGCAGCCAAGACGGCTATCAGGGCTACACCTTC.

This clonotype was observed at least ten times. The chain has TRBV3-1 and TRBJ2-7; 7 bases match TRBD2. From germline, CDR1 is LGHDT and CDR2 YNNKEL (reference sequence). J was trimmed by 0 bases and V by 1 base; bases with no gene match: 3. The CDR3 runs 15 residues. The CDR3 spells CASSQALAASYEQYF. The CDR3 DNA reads TGTGCCAGCAGCCAAGCTCTAGCGGCCTCCTACGAGCAGTACTTC.

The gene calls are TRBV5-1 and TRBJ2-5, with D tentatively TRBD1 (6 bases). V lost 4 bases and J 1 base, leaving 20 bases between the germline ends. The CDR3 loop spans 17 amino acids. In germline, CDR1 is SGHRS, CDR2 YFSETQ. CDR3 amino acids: CASSTPPGGNLQETQYF. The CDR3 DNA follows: TGCGCCAGCAGCACTCCCCCTGGGGGCAACCTCCAAGAGACCCAGTACTTC. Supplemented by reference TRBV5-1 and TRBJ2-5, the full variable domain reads KAGVTQTPRYLIKTRGQQVTLSCSPISGHRSVSWYQQTPGQGLQFLFEYFSETQRNKGNFPGRFSGRQFSNSRSEMNVSTLELGDSALYLCASSTPPGGNLQETQYFGPGTRLLVL.

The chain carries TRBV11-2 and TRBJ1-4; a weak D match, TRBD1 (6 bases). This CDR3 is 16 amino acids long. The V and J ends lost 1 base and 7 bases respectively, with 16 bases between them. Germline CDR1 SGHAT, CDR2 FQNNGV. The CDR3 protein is CASSLGTELGVEKLFF. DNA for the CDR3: TGTGCCAGCAGCTTAGGGACAGAACTGGGAGTTGAAAAACTGTTTTTT.

The CDR3 nucleotides read TGTGCCAGCAGCGGGGTAGTGTACAATGAGCAGTTCTTC. It translates to CASSGVVYNEQFF. The chain couples TRBV3-1 to TRBJ2-1; D not resolved. Germline values: CDR1 LGHDT, CDR2 YNNKEL (reference sequence). V lost 5 bases to trimming and J lost 4 bases, with 9 bases between them. The CDR3 sequence is 13 residues long.

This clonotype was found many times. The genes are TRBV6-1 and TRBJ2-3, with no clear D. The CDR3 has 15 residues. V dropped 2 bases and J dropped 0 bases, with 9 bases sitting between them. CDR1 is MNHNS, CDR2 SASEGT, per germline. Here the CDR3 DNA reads TGTGCCAGCAGTGAACGTAGACCCAGCACAGATACGCAGTATTTT. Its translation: CASSERRPSTDTQYF.

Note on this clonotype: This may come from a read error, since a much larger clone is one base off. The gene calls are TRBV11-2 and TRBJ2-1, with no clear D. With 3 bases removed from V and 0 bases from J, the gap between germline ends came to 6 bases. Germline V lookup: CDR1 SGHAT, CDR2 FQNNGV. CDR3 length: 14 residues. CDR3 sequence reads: CASSFASSYNEQFF. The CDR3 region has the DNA TGTGCCAGCAGCTTTGCAAGCTCCTACAATGAGCAGTTCTTC.

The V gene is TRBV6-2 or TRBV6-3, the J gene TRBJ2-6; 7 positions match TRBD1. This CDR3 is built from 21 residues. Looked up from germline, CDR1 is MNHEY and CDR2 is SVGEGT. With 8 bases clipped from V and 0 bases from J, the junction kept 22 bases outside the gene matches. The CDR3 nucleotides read TGTGCCAGCTCACCACGTGGGGAATCGACAGGGAACCGCTCTGGGGCCAACGTCCTGACTTTC. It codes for CASSPRGESTGNRSGANVLTF.

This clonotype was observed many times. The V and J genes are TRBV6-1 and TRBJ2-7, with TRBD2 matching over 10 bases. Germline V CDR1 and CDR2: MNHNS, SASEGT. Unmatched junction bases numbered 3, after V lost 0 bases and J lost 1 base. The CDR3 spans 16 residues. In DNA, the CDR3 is TGTGCCAGCAGTGAAGCAGGTAGCGGGGGGTCCTACGAGCAGTACTTC. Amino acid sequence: CASSEAGSGGSYEQYF.

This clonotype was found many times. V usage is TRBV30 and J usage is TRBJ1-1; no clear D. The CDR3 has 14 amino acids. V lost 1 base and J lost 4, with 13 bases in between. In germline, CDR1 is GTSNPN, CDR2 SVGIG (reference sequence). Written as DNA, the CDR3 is TGTGCCTGGAGTGGCGGCGGTTGGGGCACTGAAGCTTTCTTT. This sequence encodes CAWSGGGWGTEAFF.

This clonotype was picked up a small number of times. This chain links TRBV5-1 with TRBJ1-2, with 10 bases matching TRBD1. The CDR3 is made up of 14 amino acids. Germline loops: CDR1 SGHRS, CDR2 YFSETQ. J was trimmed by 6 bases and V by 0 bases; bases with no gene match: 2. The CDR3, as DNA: TGCGCCAGCAGCTTGGAGGGACAGGGGAATGGCTACACCTTC. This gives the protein CASSLEGQGNGYTF.

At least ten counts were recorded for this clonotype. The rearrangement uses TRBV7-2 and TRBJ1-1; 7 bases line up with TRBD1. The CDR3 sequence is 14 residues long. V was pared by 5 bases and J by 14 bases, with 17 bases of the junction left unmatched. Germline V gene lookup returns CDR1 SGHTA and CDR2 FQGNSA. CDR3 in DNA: TGTGCCAGCAGCACCCAGGGGGGGGGTACAGGAGGGTTCTTT. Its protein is CASSTQGGGTGGFF.

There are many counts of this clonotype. The CDR3 protein is CASTRTWETQYF. CDR3 DNA sequence: TGTGCCAGCACACGGACCTGGGAGACCCAGTACTTC. The rearrangement uses TRBV6-1 and TRBJ2-5; unclear D gene. The germline V gene encodes CDR1 MNHNS and CDR2 SASEGT. The CDR3 has 12 residues. The ends were cut back, 7 bases at V and 5 bases at J, with 11 bases in the middle.

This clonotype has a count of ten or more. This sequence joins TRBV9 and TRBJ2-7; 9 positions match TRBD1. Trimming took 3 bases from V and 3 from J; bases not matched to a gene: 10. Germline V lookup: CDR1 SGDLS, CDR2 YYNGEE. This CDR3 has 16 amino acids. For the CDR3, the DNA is TGTGCCAGCAGCGGTACGTCCGGACAGGGGCACTACGAGCAGTACTTC. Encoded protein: CASSGTSGQGHYEQYF. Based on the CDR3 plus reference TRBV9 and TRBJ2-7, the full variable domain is DSGVTQTPKHLITATGQRVTLRCSPRSGDLSVYWYQQSLDQGLQFLIQYYNGEERAKGNILERFSAQQFPDLHSELNLSSLELGDSALYFCASSGTSGQGHYEQYFGPGTRLTVT.

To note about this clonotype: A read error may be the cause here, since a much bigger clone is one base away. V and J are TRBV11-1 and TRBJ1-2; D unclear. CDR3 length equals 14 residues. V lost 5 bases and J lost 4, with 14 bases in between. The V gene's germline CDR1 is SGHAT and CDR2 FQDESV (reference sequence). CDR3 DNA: TGTGCCAGCAGCAGGTCGGGGAGTAGCTATGGCTACACCTTC. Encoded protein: CASSRSGSSYGYTF.

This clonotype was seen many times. CDR3 sequence: CASSPSREATEAFF. The CDR3 DNA is TGTGCCAGCAGTCCTTCCAGGGAGGCCACTGAAGCTTTCTTT. The chain carries TRBV6-1 and TRBJ1-1, with a tentative D call TRBD1 (5 bases). The CDR3 runs 14 residues. The germline CDR1 and CDR2 sequences are MNHNS and SASEGT. V was trimmed by 5 bases and J by 4 bases, leaving 14 bases between them.

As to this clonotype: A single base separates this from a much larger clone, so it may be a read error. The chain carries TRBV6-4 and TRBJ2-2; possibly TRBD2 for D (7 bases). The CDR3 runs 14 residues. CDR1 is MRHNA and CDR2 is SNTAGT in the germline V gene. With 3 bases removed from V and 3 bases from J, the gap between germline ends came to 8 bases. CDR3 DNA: TGTGCCAGCAGTGAAGGGGGGGACACCGGGGAGCTGTTTTTT. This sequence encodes CASSEGGDTGELFF.

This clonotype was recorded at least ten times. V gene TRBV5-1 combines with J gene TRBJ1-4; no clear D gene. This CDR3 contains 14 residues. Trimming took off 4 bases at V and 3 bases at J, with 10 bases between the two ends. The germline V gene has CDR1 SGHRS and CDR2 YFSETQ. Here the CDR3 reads CASSPLPANEKLFF. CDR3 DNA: TGCGCCAGCAGCCCCCTGCCTGCTAATGAAAAACTGTTTTTT.